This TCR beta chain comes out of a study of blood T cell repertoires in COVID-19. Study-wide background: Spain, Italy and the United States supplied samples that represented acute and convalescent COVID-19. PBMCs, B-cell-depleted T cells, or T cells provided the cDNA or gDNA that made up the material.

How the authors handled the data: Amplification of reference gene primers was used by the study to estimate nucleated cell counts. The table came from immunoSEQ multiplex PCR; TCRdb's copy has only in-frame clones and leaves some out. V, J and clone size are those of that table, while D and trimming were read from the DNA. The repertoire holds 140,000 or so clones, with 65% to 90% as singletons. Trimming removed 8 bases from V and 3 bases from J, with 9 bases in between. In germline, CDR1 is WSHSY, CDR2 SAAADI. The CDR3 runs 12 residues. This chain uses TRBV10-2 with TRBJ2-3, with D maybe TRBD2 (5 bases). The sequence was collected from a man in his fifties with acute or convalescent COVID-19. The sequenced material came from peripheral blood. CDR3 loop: CASVGVTDTQYF. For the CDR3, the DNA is TGCGCCAGCGTCGGGGTAACAGATACGCAGTATTTT.